This passage covers 8 T cell receptor beta chains from one sample sequenced in a study of T cells in narcolepsy. Clones were read by immunoSEQ multiplex PCR, and TCRdb kept only the in-frame ones, dropping some. The table lists fewer than 35,000 clones, around 79% of them singletons, with around 0.96% in the top ten. Sequenced: CD45RA- memory CD4+ T cells from PBMCs. These TCRs come from a human donor with narcolepsy.

This clone was observed a few times. The J gene is TRBJ1-1, the V gene TRBV29-1; tentative D call: TRBD1 (6 bases). The V and J ends lost 6 bases and 1 base respectively, with 9 bases between them. This CDR3 is built from 12 residues. Germline V lookup: CDR1 SQVTM, CDR2 ANQGSEA. For the CDR3, the DNA is TGCAGCGTGACAGGAGCGAACACTGAAGCTTTCTTT. Its protein is CSVTGANTEAFF.

The CDR3 protein is CASSVGAGVGSNEQFF. CDR3 sequence (DNA): TGTGCCAGCAGCGTAGGGGCGGGAGTGGGATCCAATGAGCAGTTCTTC. The chain uses TRBV9 and TRBJ2-1; 7 bases align to TRBD2. The CDR3 has 16 residues. Germline V gene sequence: CDR1 SGDLS, CDR2 YYNGEE. V lost 0 bases, J lost 6 bases, and 9 bases stayed unmatched.

This chain's CDR3 is CASSFRADEQYF. CDR3 in DNA: TGTGCCAGCAGCTTCCGGGCGGACGAGCAGTACTTC. The chain joins TRBV5-6 to TRBJ2-7; D is uncertain. Deletions cut 2 bases from V and 5 bases from J, with 8 bases between. Germline V gives CDR1 SGHDT, CDR2 YYEEEE. The CDR3 contains 12 residues.

The gene calls are TRBV20-1 and TRBJ2-3, with D unresolved. Per the germline V gene, CDR1 is DFQATT and CDR2 is SNEGSKA (reference sequence). CDR3 length: 11 residues. Trimming pared 2 bases from V and 2 bases from J, leaving 2 bases between. CDR3 sequence (DNA): TGCAGTGCTAGACTCACAGATACGCAGTATTTT. Translated: CSARLTDTQYF.

V usage is TRBV27 and J usage is TRBJ1-6, with D possibly being TRBD1 (5 bases). The CDR3 length is 14 residues. The ends were cut back, 5 bases at V and 7 bases at J, with 12 bases in the middle. Looked up from germline, CDR1 is MNHEY and CDR2 is SMNVEV (reference sequence). CDR3 region: CASSPGPTNSPLHF. CDR3 DNA: TGTGCCAGCAGTCCGGGACCGACGAATTCACCCCTCCACTTT.

The rearrangement joins TRBV28 to TRBJ1-3, with unresolved D. The germline CDR1 and CDR2 sequences are MDHEN and SYDVKM. Trimming pared 1 base from V and 4 bases from J, leaving 14 bases between. The CDR3 contains 16 residues. The CDR3 coding sequence is TGTGCCAGCAGTTTATTTCGGGATTCGGGAGGAAACACCATATATTTT. Its translation: CASSLFRDSGGNTIYF.

This chain uses TRBV28 with TRBJ1-2; D is ambiguous. The germline V gene has CDR1 MDHEN and CDR2 SYDVKM. This CDR3 has 15 amino acids. V lost 4 bases to trimming and J lost 8 bases, with 20 bases between them. The CDR3 here is CASSYRLGIVGGYTF. The CDR3 region has the DNA TGTGCCAGCAGTTACCGACTGGGCATTGTTGGCGGCTACACCTTC.

The chain is built from TRBV7-2 and TRBJ1-6; weak D call: TRBD1 (6 bases). Trimming stripped 2 bases from V and 8 bases from J, with 16 bases between. Germline-derived CDR1 and CDR2 are SGHTA and FQGNSA. The CDR3 extends over 16 amino acids. This CDR3 is CASSLLGGPRDSPLHF. The CDR3, as DNA: TGTGCCAGCAGCTTACTCGGGGGCCCCCGTGATTCACCCCTCCACTTT.